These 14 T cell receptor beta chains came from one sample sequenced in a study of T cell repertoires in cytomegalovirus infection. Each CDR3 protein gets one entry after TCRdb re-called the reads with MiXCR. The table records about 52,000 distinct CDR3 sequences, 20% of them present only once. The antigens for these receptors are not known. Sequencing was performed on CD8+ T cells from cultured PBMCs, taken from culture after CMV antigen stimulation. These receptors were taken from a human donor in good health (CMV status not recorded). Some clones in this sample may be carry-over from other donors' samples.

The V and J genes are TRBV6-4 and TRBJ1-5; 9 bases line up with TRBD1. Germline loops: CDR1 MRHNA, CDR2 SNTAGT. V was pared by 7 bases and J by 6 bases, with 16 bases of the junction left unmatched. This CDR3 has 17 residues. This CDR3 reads CASTLEGGQGGFQPQHF. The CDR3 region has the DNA TGTGCCAGCACTCTCGAGGGGGGACAGGGCGGTTTTCAGCCCCAGCATTTT.

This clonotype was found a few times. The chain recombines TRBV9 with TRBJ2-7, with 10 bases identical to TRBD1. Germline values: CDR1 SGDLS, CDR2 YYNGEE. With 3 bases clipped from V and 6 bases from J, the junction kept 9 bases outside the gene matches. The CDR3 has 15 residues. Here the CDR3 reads CASSGTGQGVREQYF. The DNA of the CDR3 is TGTGCCAGCAGCGGCACAGGACAGGGGGTTCGCGAGCAGTACTTC.

The DNA for the CDR3 is TGTGCCAGCAGCGTAGCTCCTTTGACAGGGGACGCGGCAAACTATGGCTACACCTTC. Translated: CASSVAPLTGDAANYGYTF. The gene calls are TRBV9 and TRBJ1-2, with 8 bases that match TRBD1. From germline, CDR1 is SGDLS and CDR2 YYNGEE. With V trimmed by 0 bases and J by 2 bases, 15 bases remained unmatched. CDR3 length equals 19 residues.

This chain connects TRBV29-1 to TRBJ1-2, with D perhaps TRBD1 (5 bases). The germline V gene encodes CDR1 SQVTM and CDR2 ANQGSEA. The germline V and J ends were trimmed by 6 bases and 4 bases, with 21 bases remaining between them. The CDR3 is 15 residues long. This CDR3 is CSVTPGAAGGYGYTF. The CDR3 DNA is TGCAGCGTCACCCCCGGGGCAGCGGGCGGCTATGGCTACACCTTC. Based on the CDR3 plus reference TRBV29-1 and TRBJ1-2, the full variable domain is SAVISQKPSRDICQRGTSLTIQCQVDSQVTMMFWYRQQPGQSLTLIATANQGSEATYESGFVIDKFPISRPNLTFSTLTVSNMSPEDSSIYLCSVTPGAAGGYGYTFGSGTRLTVV.

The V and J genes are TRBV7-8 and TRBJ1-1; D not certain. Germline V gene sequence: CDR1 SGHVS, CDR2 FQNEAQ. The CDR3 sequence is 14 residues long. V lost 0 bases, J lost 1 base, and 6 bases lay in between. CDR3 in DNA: TGTGCCAGCAGCTTAGCTGGGCCGAACACTGAAGCTTTCTTT. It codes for CASSLAGPNTEAFF.

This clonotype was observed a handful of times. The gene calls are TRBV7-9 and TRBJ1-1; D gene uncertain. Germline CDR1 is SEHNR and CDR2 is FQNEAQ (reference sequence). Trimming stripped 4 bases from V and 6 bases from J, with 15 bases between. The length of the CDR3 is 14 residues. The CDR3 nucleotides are TGTGCCAGCAGCTGGAAAGGGCGGAGGCCTGAAGCTTTCTTT. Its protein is CASSWKGRRPEAFF. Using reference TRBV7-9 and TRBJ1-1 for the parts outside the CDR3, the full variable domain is DTGVSQNPRHKITKRGQNVTFRCDPISEHNRLYWYRQTLGQGPEFLTYFQNEAQLEKSRLLSDRFSAERPKGSFSTLEIQRTEQGDSAMYLCASSWKGRRPEAFFGQGTRLTVV.

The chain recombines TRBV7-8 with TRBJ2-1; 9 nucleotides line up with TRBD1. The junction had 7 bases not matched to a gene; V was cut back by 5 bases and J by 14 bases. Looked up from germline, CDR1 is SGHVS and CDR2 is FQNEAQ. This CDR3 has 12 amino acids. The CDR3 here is CASSTNRQGEFF. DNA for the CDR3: TGTGCCAGCAGCACGAACCGACAGGGGGAGTTCTTC.

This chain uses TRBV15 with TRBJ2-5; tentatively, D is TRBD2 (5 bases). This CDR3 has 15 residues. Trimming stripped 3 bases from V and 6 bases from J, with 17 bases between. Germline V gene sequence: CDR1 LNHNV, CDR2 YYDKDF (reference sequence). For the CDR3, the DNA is TGTGCCACCAGCAGTCCCGCGAGGGCAACCAAGACCCAGTACTTC. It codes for CATSSPARATKTQYF. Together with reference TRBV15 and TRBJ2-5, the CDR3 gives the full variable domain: DAMVIQNPRYQVTQFGKPVTLSCSQTLNHNVMYWYQQKSSQAPKLLFHYYDKDFNNEADTPDNFQSRRPNTSFCFLDIRSPGLGDTAMYLCATSSPARATKTQYFGPGTRLLVL.

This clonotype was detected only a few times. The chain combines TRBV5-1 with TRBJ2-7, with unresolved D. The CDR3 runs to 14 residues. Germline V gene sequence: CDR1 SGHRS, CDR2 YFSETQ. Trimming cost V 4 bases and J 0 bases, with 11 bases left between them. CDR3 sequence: CASSARQSSYEQYF. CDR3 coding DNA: TGCGCCAGCAGCGCCCGGCAGAGCTCCTACGAGCAGTACTTC.

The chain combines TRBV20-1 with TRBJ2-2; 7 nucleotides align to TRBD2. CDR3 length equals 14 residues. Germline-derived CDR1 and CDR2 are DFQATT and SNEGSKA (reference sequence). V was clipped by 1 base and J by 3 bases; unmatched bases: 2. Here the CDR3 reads CSARVGGDTGELFF. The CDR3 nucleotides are TGCAGTGCTAGAGTGGGGGGGGACACCGGGGAGCTGTTTTTT.

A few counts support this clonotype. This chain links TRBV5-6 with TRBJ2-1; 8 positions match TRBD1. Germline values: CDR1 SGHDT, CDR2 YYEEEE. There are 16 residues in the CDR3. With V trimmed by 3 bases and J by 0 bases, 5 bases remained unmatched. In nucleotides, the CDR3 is TGTGCCAGCAGCTGGCGGACAGGGAGCTCCTACAATGAGCAGTTCTTC. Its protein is CASSWRTGSSYNEQFF. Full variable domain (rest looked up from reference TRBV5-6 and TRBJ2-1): DAGVTQSPTHLIKTRGQQVTLRCSPKSGHDTVSWYQQALGQGPQFIFQYYEEEERQRGNFPDRFSGHQFPNYSSELNVNALLLGDSALYLCASSWRTGSSYNEQFFGPGTRLTVL.

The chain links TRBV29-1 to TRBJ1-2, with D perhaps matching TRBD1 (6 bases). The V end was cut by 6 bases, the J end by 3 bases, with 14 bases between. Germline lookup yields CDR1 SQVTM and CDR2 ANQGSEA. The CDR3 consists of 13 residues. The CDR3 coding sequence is TGCAGCGTGCCGGGACAATCGGACTATGGCTACACCTTC. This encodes CSVPGQSDYGYTF.

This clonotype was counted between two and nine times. CDR3 sequence (DNA): TGTGCCAGCAGTCTTGTCGGGACAGGGGTAAACATTCAGTACTTC. It yields the protein CASSLVGTGVNIQYF. The chain combines TRBV27 with TRBJ2-4; 10 bases line up with TRBD1. CDR3 size: 15 residues. V shed 5 bases, J shed 6 bases, and the junction held 7 bases outside the gene matches. The germline V gene encodes CDR1 MNHEY and CDR2 SMNVEV (reference sequence).

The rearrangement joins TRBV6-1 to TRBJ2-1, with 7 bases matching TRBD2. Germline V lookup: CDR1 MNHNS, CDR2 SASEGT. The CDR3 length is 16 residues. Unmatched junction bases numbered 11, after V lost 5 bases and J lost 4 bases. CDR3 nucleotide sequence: TGTGCCAGCAGTCCCACGGGCAGCGGGGTTTACAATGAGCAGTTCTTC. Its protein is CASSPTGSGVYNEQFF.